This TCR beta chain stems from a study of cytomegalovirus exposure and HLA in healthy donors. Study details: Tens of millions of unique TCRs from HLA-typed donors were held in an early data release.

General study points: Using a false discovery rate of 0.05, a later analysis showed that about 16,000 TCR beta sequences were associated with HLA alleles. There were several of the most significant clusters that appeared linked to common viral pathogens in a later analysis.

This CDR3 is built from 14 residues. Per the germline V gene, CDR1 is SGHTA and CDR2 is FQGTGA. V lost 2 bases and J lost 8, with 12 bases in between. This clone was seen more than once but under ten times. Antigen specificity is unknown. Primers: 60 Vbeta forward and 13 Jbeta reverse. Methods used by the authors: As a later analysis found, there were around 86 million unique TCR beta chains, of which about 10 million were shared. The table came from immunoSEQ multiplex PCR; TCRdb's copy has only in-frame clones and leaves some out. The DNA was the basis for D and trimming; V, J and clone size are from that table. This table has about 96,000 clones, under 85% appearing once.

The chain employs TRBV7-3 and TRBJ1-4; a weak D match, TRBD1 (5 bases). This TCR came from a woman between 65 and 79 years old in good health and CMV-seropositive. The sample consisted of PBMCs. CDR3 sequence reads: CASSLRQGGEKLFF. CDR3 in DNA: TGTGCCAGCAGCTTACGGCAGGGCGGCGAAAAACTGTTTTTT.